In its sample, the clone carrying this TCR beta chain was seen once. Data came from immunoSEQ multiplex PCR; TCRdb stores just in-frame clones and leaves some out. The table shows some 74,000 clones, with 85% to 95% occurring only once. This record belongs to a study of T cell changes during pregnancy in multiple sclerosis. This CDR3 region has 15 residues. Germline assignment: CDR1 SGHTA and CDR2 FQGTGA. Unmatched junction bases numbered 8, after V lost 4 bases and J lost 5 bases. This TCR was recovered from a female donor with multiple sclerosis, enrolled in a pregnancy study. The sequencing used peripheral blood, collected before pregnancy. The rearrangement links TRBV7-3 to TRBJ2-5; the match to TRBD2 covers 9 bases. CDR3 sequence: CASSSSGLARETQYF. The DNA of the CDR3 is TGTGCCAGCAGCTCCTCCGGACTAGCGAGGGAGACCCAGTACTTC.